This TCR beta chain was documented in a study of memory CD4+ T cells and cytomegalovirus serostatus. Single viable CD3+CD4+CD8-CD45RO+ cells were sorted as the memory CD4+ T cells. Total CD4+ T cells were enriched by CD4 positive selection. Germline lookup yields CDR1 SSHAT and CDR2 FNYEAQ (reference sequence). The CDR3 covers 14 residues. V gave up 4 bases and J gave up 1 base; unmatched junction bases: 3. Profiled with immunoSEQ multiplex PCR; TCRdb holds only in-frame clones, not every one. In the table there are just over 45,000 clones, 77% of which are singletons. Sequenced input: memory CD4+ T cells from blood. This chain connects TRBV7-7 to TRBJ2-5; 7 nucleotides align to TRBD1. The TCR was taken from an adult in good health and CMV-seronegative. The CDR3 DNA reads as TGTGCCAGCAGCTCCGGACAGGTCCAAGAGACCCAGTACTTC. It yields the protein CASSSGQVQETQYF.